These 4 T cell receptor beta chains were sequenced from one sample in a study of blood T cell repertoires in COVID-19. TCRdb's table, derived via immunoSEQ multiplex PCR, lists solely in-frame clones and lacks some. The sample holds roughly 380,000 clones, around 85% seen once. Sequencing was done on a sample of peripheral blood. The receptors were gathered from a woman younger than 30 with acute or convalescent COVID-19.

This rearrangement joins TRBV9 to TRBJ2-7; D possibly corresponds to TRBD2 (6 bases). The V and J ends lost 6 bases and 5 bases respectively, with 18 bases between them. The CDR3 consists of 14 residues. CDR1 and CDR2 (germline): SGDLS, YYNGEE. The CDR3 protein is CASTPRRGSDEQYF. CDR3 coding DNA: TGTGCCAGCACCCCCAGGCGGGGAAGTGACGAGCAGTACTTC.

J is TRBJ2-6 and V is TRBV2; 7 nucleotides line up with TRBD1. V was clipped by 6 bases and J by 2 bases; unmatched bases: 13. This CDR3 comprises 18 residues. The germline gives CDR1 SNHLY, CDR2 FYNNEI. CDR3 residues: CASSPGGGRGTGANVLTF. Here the CDR3 DNA reads TGTGCCAGCAGCCCAGGCGGTGGCAGGGGGACTGGGGCCAACGTCCTGACTTTC.

The rearrangement uses TRBV5-4 and TRBJ1-3, with D hard to call. The CDR3 covers 13 residues. Germline V gives CDR1 SGHNT, CDR2 YYREEE (reference sequence). Trimming pared 5 bases from V and 0 bases from J, leaving 6 bases between. The CDR3 DNA follows: TGTGCCAGCAGTAGTAGCTCTGGAAACACCATATATTTT. It encodes CASSSSSGNTIYF.

This chain connects TRBV3-1 (or the pseudogene TRBV3-2) to TRBJ2-3; 9 bases line up with TRBD2. Trimming cost V 4 bases and J 2 bases; bases outside gene matches: 4. The CDR3 length is 15 residues. Germline V gives CDR1 LGHDT, CDR2 YNNKEL (reference sequence). CDR3 nucleotides: TGTGCCAGCAGCCGGTTAGCGGGGGACACAGATACGCAGTATTTT. Its translation: CASSRLAGDTDTQYF.